One and the same sample provided the 21 T cell receptor beta chains below, sequenced in a study of blood T cell repertoires in COVID-19. The protocol was immunoSEQ multiplex PCR, while the TCRdb copy is restricted to in-frame clones and leaves out a portion. The repertoire holds about 300,000 clones, with 85% to 90% as singletons. The sample comprised PBMCs or T cells enriched from blood (not recorded which). The receptor source for this set is a man between 25 and 39 years old who had recovered from COVID-19.

V and J are TRBV15 and TRBJ2-7, with D tentatively TRBD2 (5 bases). The CDR3 length is 15 residues. Germline lookup yields CDR1 LNHNV and CDR2 YYDKDF (reference sequence). Trimming cost V 4 bases and J 0 bases, with 13 bases left between them. The CDR3: CATSKDRSGSYEQYF. The CDR3 region has the DNA TGTGCCACCAGCAAAGATCGCAGCGGCTCCTACGAGCAGTACTTC.

This rearrangement joins TRBV4-2 to TRBJ2-5, with TRBD2 matching over 13 bases. The germline gives CDR1 LGHNA, CDR2 YNFKEQ. The length of the CDR3 is 17 residues. J gave up 5 bases and V 4 bases, and 10 bases lay outside the gene matches. The CDR3 spells CASSLHTSGGAGETQYF. The DNA for the CDR3 is TGTGCCAGCAGCCTCCACACTAGCGGGGGGGCGGGCGAGACCCAGTACTTC.

The chain is built from TRBV19 and TRBJ2-2, with 11 bases aligning to TRBD1. CDR1 is LNHDA and CDR2 is SQIVND in the germline V gene (reference sequence). The CDR3 consists of 15 residues. V gave up 3 bases and J gave up 7 bases; unmatched junction bases: 4. The CDR3 spells CASSILGQGVGELFF. In nucleotides, the CDR3 is TGTGCCAGTAGTATTTTGGGACAGGGGGTCGGGGAGCTGTTTTTT.

The chain links TRBV7-2 to TRBJ2-5; D gene ambiguous. Germline-derived CDR1 and CDR2 are SGHTA and FQGNSA. The CDR3 is made up of 13 amino acids. V lost 1 base and J 2 bases, leaving 5 bases between the germline ends. The DNA of the CDR3 is TGTGCCAGCAGCTTAGGGCAACAAGAGACCCAGTACTTC. Translation: CASSLGQQETQYF.

The V gene is TRBV5-8, the J gene TRBJ2-3; 8 positions agree with TRBD2. The V and J ends lost 1 base and 4 bases, in that order; junction bases with no gene match: 5. CDR1 is SGHTS, CDR2 YDEGEE, per germline. There are 15 residues in the CDR3. CDR3 nucleotide sequence: TGTGCCAGCAGCTTGACGGGAGGGGTAGCAGATACGCAGTATTTT. Encoded protein: CASSLTGGVADTQYF.

The CDR3 nucleotides are TGTGCCAGTAGTATAGTTTCGGCCAGGGGGCGGTCACTCGAGCAGTTCTTC. Amino acids: CASSIVSARGRSLEQFF. The chain joins TRBV19 to TRBJ2-1, with 8 bases matching TRBD1. The CDR3 is made up of 17 amino acids. The J segment lost 10 bases and the V segment lost 1 base, leaving 15 bases of the junction unmatched. CDR1 and CDR2 (germline): LNHDA, SQIVND (reference sequence).

The V call is TRBV6-2 or TRBV6-3, the J call TRBJ1-5; the match to TRBD1 covers 9 bases. CDR1 MNHEY and CDR2 SVGEGT come from the germline V gene. The CDR3 length is 17 residues. With 5 bases clipped from V and 3 bases from J, the junction kept 11 bases outside the gene matches. The CDR3 reads CASSQQGATPYNQPQHF. DNA for the CDR3: TGTGCCAGCAGTCAACAGGGGGCGACCCCTTACAATCAGCCCCAGCATTTT.

This clone was seen a few times. The chain is built from TRBV12-3 or TRBV12-4 and TRBJ1-5, with unresolved D. The CDR3 is made up of 13 amino acids. The germline V and J ends were trimmed by 3 bases and 4 bases, with 7 bases remaining between them. The CDR3 DNA reads as TGTGCCAGCAGTTTGGTAGTAAATCAGCCCCAGCATTTT. Protein: CASSLVVNQPQHF.

This chain uses TRBV2 with TRBJ1-1; 7 bases line up with TRBD1. The CDR3 covers 14 residues. Trimming cost V 2 bases and J 2 bases; bases outside gene matches: 2. The germline V gene has CDR1 SNHLY and CDR2 FYNNEI. Written as DNA, the CDR3 is TGTGCCAGCAGTGAAACAGGGGTAAACACTGAAGCTTTCTTT. Amino acid sequence: CASSETGVNTEAFF.

The V call is TRBV29-1, the J call TRBJ2-7, with TRBD1 as a possible D gene (7 bases). Germline V gene lookup returns CDR1 SQVTM and CDR2 ANQGSEA. V gave up 4 bases and J gave up 6 bases, with 28 bases separating them. The CDR3 sequence is 17 residues long. The CDR3 sequence: CSVADGLQGGYALEQYF. The CDR3 DNA follows: TGCAGCGTTGCCGATGGTTTGCAGGGGGGCTATGCCCTCGAGCAGTACTTC.

The chain is built from TRBV6-5 and TRBJ2-1, with TRBD2 as a possible D gene (5 bases). The ends were cut back, 6 bases at V and 7 bases at J, with 7 bases in the middle. Germline V gene lookup returns CDR1 MNHEY and CDR2 SVGAGI. This CDR3 region has 11 residues. This CDR3 reads CASRAGNEQFF. The CDR3, as DNA: TGTGCCAGCAGGGCGGGTAATGAGCAGTTCTTC.

A single count supports this clone. V is TRBV6-5 and J is TRBJ1-1, with D possibly matching TRBD1 (6 bases). CDR3 length: 14 residues. CDR1 and CDR2 (germline): MNHEY, SVGAGI. Trimming took off 2 bases at V and 8 bases at J, with 15 bases between the two ends. The CDR3 nucleotides are TGTGCCAGCAGTTACGCCGGGACAACGAAAGAAGCTTTCTTT. Its protein product is CASSYAGTTKEAFF.

CDR3 sequence: CASSQDVNNQPQHF. The CDR3 bases are TGCGCCAGCAGCCAAGATGTCAATAATCAGCCCCAGCATTTT. The V call is TRBV4-1, the J call TRBJ1-5; D uncertain. V lost 0 bases and J 4 bases, leaving 7 bases between the germline ends. Germline V lookup: CDR1 MGHRA, CDR2 YSYEKL. The CDR3 sequence is 14 residues long.

This clone has ten or more counts. The chain combines TRBV11-2 with TRBJ2-7; no clear D gene. The V gene lost 5 bases and the J gene lost 0 bases, with 11 bases spanning the gap. This CDR3 has 14 residues. From germline, CDR1 is SGHAT and CDR2 FQNNGV. The CDR3 loop is CASSLISGSYEQYF. DNA of the CDR3: TGTGCCAGCAGCCTAATTTCCGGCTCCTACGAGCAGTACTTC. Variable domain in full (rest from reference TRBV11-2 and TRBJ2-7): EAGVAQSPRYKIIEKRQSVAFWCNPISGHATLYWYQQILGQGPKLLIQFQNNGVVDDSQLPKDRFSAERLKGVDSTLKIQPAKLEDSAVYLCASSLISGSYEQYFGPGTRLTVT.

This clone came up a few times. V is TRBV4-2 and J is TRBJ2-6; unclear D gene. Trimming took 4 bases from V and 0 from J, leaving 7 bases between them. CDR3 length equals 15 residues. The germline V gene encodes CDR1 LGHNA and CDR2 YNFKEQ. CDR3 bases: TGTGCCAGCAGCCTCCACAGCTCTGGGGCCAACGTCCTGACTTTC. Protein product: CASSLHSSGANVLTF.

In its sample, this clone was seen once. The chain employs TRBV21-1 and TRBJ1-3. TRBV21-1 is a listed pseudogene. The CDR3 sequence is 18 residues long. The CDR3 here is CANASGFNRGSSGNTIYF. DNA of the CDR3: TGTGCCAACGCGTCTGGCTTTAACAGAGGGAGCTCTGGAAACACCATATATTTT.

This clone appeared once. This chain joins TRBV3-1 (or the pseudogene TRBV3-2) and TRBJ2-3, with 8 bases aligning to TRBD2. V lost 1 base to trimming and J lost 3 bases; unmatched junction nucleotides: 9. The CDR3 contains 17 residues. CDR1 is LGHDT, CDR2 YNNKEL, per germline (reference sequence). The CDR3 sequence is CASSQVLAGGVTDTQYF. CDR3 nucleotides: TGTGCCAGCAGCCAAGTTTTGGCGGGAGGTGTAACAGATACGCAGTATTTT.

V gene TRBV27 combines with J gene TRBJ2-4; 10 positions match TRBD1. With V trimmed by 7 bases and J by 0 bases, 15 bases remained unmatched. The CDR3 runs to 19 residues. Germline-derived CDR1 and CDR2 are MNHEY and SMNVEV (reference sequence). CDR3 sequence (DNA): TGTGCCAGCAACCTCCGGGACAGGGGCCCCGAGGTAGCCAAAAACATTCAGTACTTC. Its protein is CASNLRDRGPEVAKNIQYF.

This sequence joins TRBV29-1 and TRBJ2-7; TRBD1 matches 9 bases. Trimming at V came to 6 bases and at J to 0 bases, leaving 6 bases not matched to a gene. There are 14 residues in the CDR3. Germline V gene lookup returns CDR1 SQVTM and CDR2 ANQGSEA. CDR3 in amino acids: CSVTGGGGSYEQYF. Here the CDR3 DNA reads TGCAGCGTCACAGGGGGCGGGGGCTCCTACGAGCAGTACTTC.

This chain connects TRBV3-1 (or the pseudogene TRBV3-2) to TRBJ1-1; D not certain. This CDR3 is 12 amino acids long. V lost 2 bases and J 5 bases, leaving 6 bases between the germline ends. CDR1 is LGHDT, CDR2 YNNKEL, per germline (reference sequence). The CDR3 sequence: CASSQSGTEAFF. CDR3 nucleotide sequence: TGTGCCAGCAGCCAATCGGGGACTGAAGCTTTCTTT.

The rearrangement uses TRBV11-3 and TRBJ1-4; D may be TRBD1 (5 bases). CDR3 length: 15 amino acids. CDR1 is SGHNT, CDR2 YENEEA, per germline. V lost 1 base, J lost 7 bases, and 13 bases lay in between. CDR3 protein: CASSLAGSPGEKLFF. In nucleotides, the CDR3 is TGTGCCAGCAGCTTAGCAGGGTCTCCGGGTGAAAAACTGTTTTTT.